The TCR beta chain described here comes from a study of technical replicates of blood from a handful of donors. The CDR3 runs to 14 residues. The germline V gene encodes CDR1 MNHEY and CDR2 SVGAGI. V was cut by 6 bases and J by 0 bases, with 6 bases left in between. Assay used: immunoSEQ multiplex PCR; TCRdb lists only in-frame clones, some missing. The sample lists tens of thousands of clones; around 94% were seen once. This chain uses TRBV6-5 with TRBJ2-6; D remains unclear. The specimen was T cells isolated from PBMCs. The sequence was collected from a human donor in good health. CDR3 protein: CASSPISGANVLTF. CDR3 bases: TGTGCCAGCAGCCCTATCTCTGGGGCCAACGTCCTGACTTTC.